The present T cell receptor (beta chain) was sequenced within a study of human T cells and chemical hapten exposure. The time point was: patch test 2, 6 weeks after DPC sensitization. Treatment: therapeutic diphenylcyclopropenone sensitization with weekly scalp DPC. TCRdb re-called the RACE reads with MiXCR, one entry per CDR3 protein. The sample lists more than 60,000 distinct CDR3 sequences, 10% occurring once. The CDR3 length is 17 residues. Per germline, CDR1 DFQATT and CDR2 SNEGSKA (reference sequence). V gave up 3 bases and J gave up 1 base, with 19 bases separating them. The sample in question was whole blood, obtained in connection with sensitization to the hapten diphenylcyclopropenone (DPC). The TCR comes from a woman between 50 and 59 years old with alopecia areata. Some clones in this sample may be carry-over from other donors' samples. J is TRBJ2-4 and V is TRBV20-1; D is possibly TRBD1 or TRBD2 (7 bases each). CDR3 region: CSASAKTGEGAKNIQYF. The CDR3 nucleotides read TGCAGTGCTAGCGCCAAAACAGGGGAGGGGGCCAAAAACATTCAGTACTTC.